This entry lists 9 T cell receptor beta chains sequenced from one sample in a study of identical twins. TCRdb reprocessed the 5' RACE reads via MiXCR and lists one record per CDR3 protein. The sample shows around 670,000 distinct CDR3 sequences, roughly 6.2% of them seen only once. Sequencing input: naive T cells sorted from blood. These receptors all stem from a man aged 18 to 30 in good health.

In this sample, this clonotype turned up many times. The genes are TRBV6-4 and TRBJ2-7; D call uncertain. The germline gives CDR1 MRHNA, CDR2 SNTAGT. Trimming cost V 10 bases and J 0 bases, with 7 bases left between them. This CDR3 contains 11 residues. CDR3 DNA: TGTGCCACCGCTAGCTCCTACGAGCAGTACTTC. This translates into CATASSYEQYF.

This clonotype was detected many times. The chain has TRBV9 and TRBJ2-2; D is ambiguous. This CDR3 spans 16 amino acids. CDR1 is SGDLS, CDR2 YYNGEE, per germline. V lost 0 bases, J lost 2 bases, and 11 bases lay in between. This CDR3 reads CASSVVHQTNTGELFF. For the CDR3, the DNA is TGTGCCAGCAGCGTAGTCCACCAGACAAACACCGGGGAGCTGTTTTTT.

This clonotype appeared many times. The V and J genes are TRBV5-1 and TRBJ2-1; D possibly corresponds to TRBD2 (7 bases). Trimming removed 3 bases from V and 9 bases from J, with 16 bases in between. CDR3 length: 14 amino acids. CDR1 is SGHRS and CDR2 is YFSETQ in the germline V gene. The CDR3 reads CASSSSGTIPEQFF. The CDR3 DNA is TGCGCCAGCAGCTCGAGCGGGACAATCCCTGAGCAGTTCTTC.

This chain joins TRBV21-1 and TRBJ2-7. TRBV21-1 is noted as a pseudogene. This CDR3 has 15 amino acids. DNA for the CDR3: TGTGCCAGCAGCACACCGGACAGGAGCGGCAACGAGCAGTACTTC. Its protein product is CASSTPDRSGNEQYF.

At least ten counts were recorded for this clonotype. The genes are TRBV7-8 and TRBJ2-7; 8 nucleotides align to TRBD1. V shed 1 base, J shed 11 bases, and the junction held 4 bases outside the gene matches. The CDR3 length is 12 residues. CDR1 and CDR2 (germline): SGHVS, FQNEAQ. CDR3 sequence: CASSLEDRVKYV. CDR3 in DNA: TGTGCCAGCAGCTTAGAGGACAGGGTAAAGTACGTC.

This clonotype showed up many times. The chain links TRBV15 to TRBJ2-3; D is undetermined. V shed 4 bases and J shed 6 bases, with 11 bases lying between them. The CDR3 totals 13 residues. CDR1 and CDR2 from the germline V gene are LNHNV and YYDKDF (reference sequence). As DNA, the CDR3 is TGTGCCACCAGCACCCGAACCACCGATACGCAGTATTTT. It is translated as CATSTRTTDTQYF.

This clonotype was counted between two and nine times. The chain carries TRBV2 and TRBJ2-7; 7 bases align to TRBD2. The germline V gene encodes CDR1 SNHLY and CDR2 FYNNEI. This CDR3 comprises 16 residues. V shed 7 bases, J shed 0 bases, and the junction held 12 bases outside the gene matches. The CDR3 DNA reads TGTGCCAGCACTGCGGGTGGGGGGGTCGACTCCTACGAGCAGTACGTC. This gives the protein CASTAGGGVDSYEQYV.

The sample holds many counts of this clonotype. This chain joins TRBV20-1 and TRBJ2-1, with TRBD2 identical over 12 bases. The V gene's germline CDR1 is DFQATT and CDR2 SNEGSKA (reference sequence). There are 18 residues in the CDR3. V lost 5 bases to trimming and J lost 6 bases; unmatched junction nucleotides: 17. The CDR3 is CSASSGLAGGGHGNEQFF. The DNA for the CDR3 is TGCAGTGCTTCCTCGGGACTAGCGGGTGGGGGCCACGGCAATGAGCAGTTCTTC.

About this clonotype itself: A much larger clone lies one base from this, so it may be a read error. Here the CDR3 omits its conserved ending phenylalanine or tryptophan, so a read error is the likely source. The chain links TRBV12-3 or TRBV12-4 to TRBJ1-6, with D possibly TRBD1 on 6 matching bases. This CDR3 spans 14 amino acids. The V end was cut by 6 bases, the J end by 8 bases, with 14 bases between. As DNA, the CDR3 is TGTGCCAGCAGCTCCGGGACACTTTATTCACCCCTCCACTAT. Translated: CASSSGTLYSPLHY.